The 9 T cell receptor beta chains listed next were all sequenced from one sample in a study of radiation and T cells in renal cell carcinoma. Treatment denoted: treatment-naive control, cytoreductive nephrectomy. Repertoires were generated with immunoSEQ multiplex PCR, while TCRdb's copy carries only in-frame clones and drops some. The sample yields approximately 16,000 clones, about 53% seen once. The specimen comprised tumor tissue, sampled from a patient whose treatment was nephrectomy without radiotherapy. These receptors were obtained from a man aged 35-49 years with renal cell carcinoma.

The chain combines TRBV7-2 with TRBJ2-7; TRBD2 matches at 7 bases. After removal of 5 bases from V and 4 bases from J, the junction contained 8 bases not matched to a gene. CDR1 and CDR2 from the germline V gene are SGHTA and FQGNSA. This CDR3 contains 14 residues. CDR3 coding DNA: TGTGCCAGCAGCCGAGGCGGGGGTACTTACGAGCAGTACTTC. Encoded protein: CASSRGGGTYEQYF. Variable domain in full (rest from reference TRBV7-2 and TRBJ2-7): GAGVSQSPSNKVTEKGKDVELRCDPISGHTALYWYRQSLGQGLEFLIYFQGNSAPDKSGLPSDRFSAERTGGSVSTLTIQRTQQEDSAVYLCASSRGGGTYEQYFGPGTRLTVT.

This clone was seen once. The chain is built from TRBV15 and TRBJ1-4; unclear D gene. This CDR3 is built from 16 residues. Germline V lookup: CDR1 LNHNV, CDR2 YYDKDF (reference sequence). V lost 0 bases and J 5 bases, leaving 13 bases between the germline ends. The CDR3 DNA follows: TGTGCCACCAGCAGAGATCGGAAGGGAGAGAATGAAAAACTGTTTTTT. It is translated as CATSRDRKGENEKLFF.

This clone came up a few times. V is TRBV6-6 and J is TRBJ1-2, with D uncertain. Trimming left V 7 bases short and J 8 bases short, with 17 bases between. From germline, CDR1 is MNHNY and CDR2 SVGAGI (reference sequence). CDR3 length equals 13 residues. The CDR3 protein is CASTSRGGNGYTF. Written as DNA, the CDR3 is TGTGCCAGCACCTCCCGTGGAGGGAACGGCTACACCTTC.

This clone was detected only a few times. J is TRBJ1-1 and V is TRBV6-6, with a possible D match to TRBD1 (6 bases). Germline CDR1 is MNHNY and CDR2 is SVGAGI (reference sequence). Trimming took off 0 bases at V and 5 bases at J, with 13 bases between the two ends. The CDR3 contains 15 residues. The chain's CDR3 is CASSYSTSQGTEAFF. CDR3 coding DNA: TGTGCCAGCAGTTACTCGACGAGTCAGGGGACTGAAGCTTTCTTT.

The chain combines TRBV7-6 with TRBJ1-2; D uncertain. The CDR3 loop spans 14 amino acids. Trimming left V 1 base short and J 8 bases short, with 14 bases between. Germline values: CDR1 SGHVS, CDR2 FNYEAQ. CDR3 residues: CASSLGGLNDGYTF. CDR3 sequence (DNA): TGTGCCAGCAGCTTAGGAGGGTTAAACGACGGCTACACCTTC.

Turning to this clone: The junction departs from the called germline gene at one end, perhaps through a read error. This chain links TRBV5-5 with TRBJ1-6; 7 bases align to TRBD1. Germline V gives CDR1 SGHKS, CDR2 YYEKEE (reference sequence). This CDR3 has 15 residues. CDR3 in amino acids: CASSQEGRGASPLHF. DNA of the CDR3: TGCGCCAGCAGCCAAGAAGGCAGGGGGGCTTCACCCCTCCACTTT.

J is TRBJ1-6 and V is TRBV7-8; TRBD1 aligns across 9 bases. The CDR3 is made up of 17 amino acids. Germline V CDR1 and CDR2: SGHVS, FQNEAQ. The V gene end was trimmed by 2 bases and the J gene end by 6 bases; junction bases not matched to a gene: 8. The CDR3 here is CASSLKGTGFFNSPLHF. DNA of the CDR3: TGTGCCAGCAGCTTAAAGGGGACAGGGTTTTTTAATTCACCCCTCCACTTT.

The chain recombines TRBV30 with TRBJ1-2; TRBD1 agrees at 8 bases. Germline CDR1 and CDR2: GTSNPN and SVGIG (reference sequence). This CDR3 has 14 amino acids. Trimming cost V 0 bases and J 8 bases; bases outside gene matches: 8. The CDR3 region has the DNA TGTGCCTGGAGTGTATCCGGACAGGGTAGCGGCTACACCTTC. Its protein is CAWSVSGQGSGYTF.

This clone is medium-sized in the sample. The chain uses TRBV28 and TRBJ2-5, with D maybe TRBD2 (5 bases). Germline CDR1 MDHEN, CDR2 SYDVKM. This CDR3 region has 17 residues. The V end was cut by 3 bases, the J end by 5 bases, with 22 bases between. For the CDR3, the DNA is TGTGCCAGCAGTTTTTCTATAGGCAACCCGGGGTGGGAGACCCAGTACTTC. It specifies CASSFSIGNPGWETQYF.